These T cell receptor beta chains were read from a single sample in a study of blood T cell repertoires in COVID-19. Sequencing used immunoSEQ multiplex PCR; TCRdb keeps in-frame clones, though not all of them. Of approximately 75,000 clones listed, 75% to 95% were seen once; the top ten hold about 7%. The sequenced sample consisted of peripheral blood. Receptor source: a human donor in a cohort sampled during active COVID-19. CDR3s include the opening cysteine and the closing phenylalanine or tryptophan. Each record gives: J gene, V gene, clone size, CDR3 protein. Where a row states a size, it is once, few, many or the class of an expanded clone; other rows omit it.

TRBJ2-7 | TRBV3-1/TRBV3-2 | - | CASSRGQGGYEQYF
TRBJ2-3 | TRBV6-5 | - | CASSRRGLSTDTQYF
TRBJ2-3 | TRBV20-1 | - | CSASSSGTDTQYF
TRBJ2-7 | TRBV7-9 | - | CASSLIQGDDEQYF
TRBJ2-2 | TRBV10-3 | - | CAITGTGTGELFF
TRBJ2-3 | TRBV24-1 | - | CATSDPGQGGRTDTQYF
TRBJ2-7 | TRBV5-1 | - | CASSLDGRNYEQYF
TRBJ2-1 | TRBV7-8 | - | CASSSPLARGGLDEQFF
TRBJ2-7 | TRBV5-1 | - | CASSGGDSVYYEQYF
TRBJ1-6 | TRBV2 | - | CASTMGVNSPLHF
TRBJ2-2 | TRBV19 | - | CASTPGRRSRAGELFF
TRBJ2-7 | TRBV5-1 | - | CASSLGYSRDRFYEQYF
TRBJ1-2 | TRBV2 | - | CASSEEGGAAYGYTF
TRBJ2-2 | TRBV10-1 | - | CASSDAGPNTGELFF
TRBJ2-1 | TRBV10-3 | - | CAGKGQQNNEQFF
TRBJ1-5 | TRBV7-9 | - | CASSFGQGSNQPQHF
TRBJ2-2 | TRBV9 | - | CASSGGTSGGASNTGELFF
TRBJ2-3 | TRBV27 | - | CASRASSVPTDTQYF
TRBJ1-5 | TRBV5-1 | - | CASSLEGTGNQPQHF
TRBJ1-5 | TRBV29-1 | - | CSVTSGVNQPQHF
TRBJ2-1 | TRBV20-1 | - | CSLAGLNEQFF
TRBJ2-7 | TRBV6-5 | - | CASRERRDSLRGQYF
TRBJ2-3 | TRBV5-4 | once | CASSSSRTPTDTQYF
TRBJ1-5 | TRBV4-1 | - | CASSQESKNRPQHF
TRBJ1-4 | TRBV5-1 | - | CASTTGQARGEKLFF
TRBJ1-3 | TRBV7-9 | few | CASSNPSRGSSSSGNTIYF
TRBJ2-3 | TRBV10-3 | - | CAISERKAGGPTDTQYF
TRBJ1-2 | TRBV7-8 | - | CASSTTGANYGYTF
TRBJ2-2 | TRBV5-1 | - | CASRETSGGAPGELFF
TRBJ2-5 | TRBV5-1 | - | CASSLGTSGETQYF
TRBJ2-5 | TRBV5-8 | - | CASSLNGRRAGETQYF
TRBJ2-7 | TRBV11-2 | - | CASSSTTGGAYEQYF
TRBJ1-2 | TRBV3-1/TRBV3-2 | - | CASSLPGQSYGYTF
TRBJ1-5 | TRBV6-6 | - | CASSYSSQPQHF
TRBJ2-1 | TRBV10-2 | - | CASSALAGRLDEQFF
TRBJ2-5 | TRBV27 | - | CASKKTGGHRETQYF
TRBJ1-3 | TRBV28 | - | CASRVVTGRSGSGNTIYF
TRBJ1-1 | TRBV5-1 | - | CASSADSLNTEAFF
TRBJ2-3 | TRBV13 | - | CAIPGTAGLDTQYF
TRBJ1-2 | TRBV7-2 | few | CASSSDRGPYGYTF
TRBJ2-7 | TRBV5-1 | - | CASSLAGGPSYEQYF
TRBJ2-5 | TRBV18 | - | CASSRRGAQETQYF
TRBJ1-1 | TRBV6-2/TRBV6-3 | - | CASSYSTGLTEAFF
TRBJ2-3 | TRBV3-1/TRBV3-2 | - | CASSQVAGTGGTDTQYF
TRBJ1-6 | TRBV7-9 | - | CASSTQGARNSPLHF
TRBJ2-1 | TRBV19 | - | CASSMSLNEQFF